This section outlines one TCR beta chain sequence together with its context. These data originate in a study of cytomegalovirus exposure and HLA in healthy donors. In the PCR, 60 Vbeta and 13 Jbeta primers were used. Using immunoSEQ multiplex PCR, the repertoire was profiled, and TCRdb retains in-frame clones only, with some absent. The profile shows 77,000 or so clones, roughly 76% of them singletons. The CDR3 spans 15 residues. Germline V gene lookup returns CDR1 KGHSH and CDR2 LQKENI. Losses at the gene ends were 2 bases for V and 1 base for J; bases not matched to a gene: 2. Healthy bone marrow donors made up the donor group.

The sequence was obtained from a woman aged 40 to 49 in good health and CMV-seronegative. This sequence joins TRBV18 and TRBJ2-5; TRBD2 matches at 9 bases. Material for sequencing was PBMCs. CDR3 residues: CASSPATSGQETQYF. The CDR3 region has the DNA TGTGCCAGCTCACCAGCGACTAGCGGCCAAGAGACCCAGTACTTC.